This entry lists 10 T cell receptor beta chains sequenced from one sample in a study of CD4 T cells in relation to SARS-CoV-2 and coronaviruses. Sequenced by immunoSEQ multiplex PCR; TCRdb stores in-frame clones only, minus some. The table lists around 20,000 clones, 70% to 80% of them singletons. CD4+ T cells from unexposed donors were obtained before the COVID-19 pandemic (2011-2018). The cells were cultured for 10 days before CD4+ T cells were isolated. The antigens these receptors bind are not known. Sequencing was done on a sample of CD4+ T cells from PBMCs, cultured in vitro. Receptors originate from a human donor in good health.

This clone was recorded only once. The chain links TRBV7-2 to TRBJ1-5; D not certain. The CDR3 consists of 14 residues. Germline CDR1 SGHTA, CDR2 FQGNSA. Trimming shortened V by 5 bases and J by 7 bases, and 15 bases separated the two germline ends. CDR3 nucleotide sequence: TGTGCCAGCAGCCCGAATCTTGCGAACCAGCCCCAGCATTTT. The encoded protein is CASSPNLANQPQHF.

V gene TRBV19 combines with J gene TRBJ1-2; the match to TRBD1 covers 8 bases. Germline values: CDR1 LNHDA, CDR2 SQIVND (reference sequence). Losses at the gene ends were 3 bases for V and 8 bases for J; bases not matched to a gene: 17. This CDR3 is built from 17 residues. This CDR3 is CASSISSTGRGPWGYTF. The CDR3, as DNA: TGTGCCAGTAGTATTTCTTCCACGGGCAGGGGGCCGTGGGGCTACACCTTC.

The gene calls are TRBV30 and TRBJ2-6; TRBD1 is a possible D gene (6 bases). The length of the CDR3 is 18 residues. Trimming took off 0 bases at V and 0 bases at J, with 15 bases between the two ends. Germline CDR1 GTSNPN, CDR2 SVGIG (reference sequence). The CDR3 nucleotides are TGTGCCTGGAGTGTAATCCGGACAGCTAACTCTGGGGCCAACGTCCTGACTTTC. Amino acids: CAWSVIRTANSGANVLTF.

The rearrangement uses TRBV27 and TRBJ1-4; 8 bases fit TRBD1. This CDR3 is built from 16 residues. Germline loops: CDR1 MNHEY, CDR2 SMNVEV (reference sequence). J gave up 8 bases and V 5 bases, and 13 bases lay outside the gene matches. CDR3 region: CASSAGTGRGWEKLFF. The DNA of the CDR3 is TGTGCCAGCAGTGCCGGGACAGGCCGAGGGTGGGAAAAACTGTTTTTT.

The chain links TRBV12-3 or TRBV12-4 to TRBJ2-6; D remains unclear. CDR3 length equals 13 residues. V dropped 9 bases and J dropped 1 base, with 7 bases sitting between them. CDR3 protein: CASGPSGANVLTF. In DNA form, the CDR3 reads TGTGCCAGTGGCCCGTCTGGGGCCAACGTCCTGACTTTC.

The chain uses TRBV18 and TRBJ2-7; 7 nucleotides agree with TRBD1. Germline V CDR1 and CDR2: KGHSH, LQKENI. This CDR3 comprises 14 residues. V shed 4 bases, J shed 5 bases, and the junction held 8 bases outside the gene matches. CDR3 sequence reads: CASSLQGKEDEQYF. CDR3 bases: TGTGCCAGCTCACTACAGGGGAAAGAGGACGAGCAGTACTTC.

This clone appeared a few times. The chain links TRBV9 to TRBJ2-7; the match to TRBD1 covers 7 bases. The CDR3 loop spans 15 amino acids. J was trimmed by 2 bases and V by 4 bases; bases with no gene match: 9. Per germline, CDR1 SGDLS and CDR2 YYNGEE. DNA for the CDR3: TGTGCCAGCAGCTCCCTCGCCGACAGGGCCTACGAGCAGTACTTC. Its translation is CASSSLADRAYEQYF.

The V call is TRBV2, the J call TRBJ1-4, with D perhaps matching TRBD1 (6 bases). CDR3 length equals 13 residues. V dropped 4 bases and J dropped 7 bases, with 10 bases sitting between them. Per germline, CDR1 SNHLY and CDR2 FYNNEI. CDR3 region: CASSASRGEKLFF. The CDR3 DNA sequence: TGTGCCAGCAGTGCGTCCAGGGGTGAAAAACTGTTTTTT.

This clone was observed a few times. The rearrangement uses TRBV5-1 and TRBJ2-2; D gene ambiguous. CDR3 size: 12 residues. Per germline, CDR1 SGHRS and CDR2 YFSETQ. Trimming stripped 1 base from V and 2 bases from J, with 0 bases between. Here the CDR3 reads CASSLNTGELFF. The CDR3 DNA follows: TGCGCCAGCAGCTTGAACACCGGGGAGCTGTTTTTT.

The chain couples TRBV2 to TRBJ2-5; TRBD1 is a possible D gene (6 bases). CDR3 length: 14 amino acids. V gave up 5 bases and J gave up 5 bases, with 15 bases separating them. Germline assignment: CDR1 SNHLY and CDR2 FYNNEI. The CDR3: CASSHDYRAETQYF. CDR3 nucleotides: TGTGCCAGCAGTCACGATTACAGGGCGGAGACCCAGTACTTC. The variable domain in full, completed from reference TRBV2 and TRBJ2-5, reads EPEVTQTPSHQVTQMGQEVILRCVPISNHLYFYWYRQILGQKVEFLVSFYNNEISEKSEIFDDQFSVERPDGSNFTLKIRSTKLEDSAMYFCASSHDYRAETQYFGPGTRLLVL.